This TCR beta chain was sequenced in a study of T-cell memory formation after mild COVID-19. For the study at large: Largely donor-specific sequence clusters came from a couple of donors. Study-level findings and limits: Clones contracting over day 15 to 85 were CD4/CD8 balanced, with later expanders leaning CD4+.

One entry per CDR3 protein, called by TCRdb with MiXCR from the 5' RACE reads. The table shows about 350,000 distinct CDR3 sequences, with more than 20% occurring only once. This clonotype occurred many times. Its antigen is as yet unknown. The sequenced sample was PBMCs or a T cell subset sorted from them (not recorded which). The sequence was collected from a man aged 18 to 30 who had mild COVID-19 (a few samples of this study predate the infection). Cell type and time point are not known.

The chain's CDR3 is CATSRDEVETQYF. For the CDR3, the DNA is TGTGCCACCAGCAGAGATGAGGTCGAGACCCAGTACTTC. The chain couples TRBV15 to TRBJ2-5; no clear D. The germline gives CDR1 LNHNV, CDR2 YYDKDF (reference sequence). This CDR3 contains 13 residues. V was shortened by 0 bases and J by 5 bases, with 7 bases between the two germline ends.